Listed here is a single TCR beta chain. Original analysis: Amplification of reference gene primers provided the estimated nucleated cell counts. Data came from immunoSEQ multiplex PCR; TCRdb stores just in-frame clones and leaves some out. From that table come the V and J calls and clone size; the DNA was used to work out D and trimming. The data show some 150,000 clones, roughly four fifths seen once. This entry is derived from a study of blood T cell repertoires in COVID-19. The junction had 6 bases not matched to a gene; V was cut back by 5 bases and J by 5 bases. CDR1 MGHDK and CDR2 SYGVNS come from the germline V gene. The CDR3 has 14 amino acids.

Sequences were obtained from peripheral blood. This clonotype was obtained from a woman aged 45-65 years with active or convalescent COVID-19. This chain connects TRBV25-1 to TRBJ2-5; 9 bases map to TRBD1. The CDR3 DNA sequence: TGTGCCAGCAGTCCGGGACAGGGCCCGGAGACCCAGTACTTC. Its protein is CASSPGQGPETQYF.